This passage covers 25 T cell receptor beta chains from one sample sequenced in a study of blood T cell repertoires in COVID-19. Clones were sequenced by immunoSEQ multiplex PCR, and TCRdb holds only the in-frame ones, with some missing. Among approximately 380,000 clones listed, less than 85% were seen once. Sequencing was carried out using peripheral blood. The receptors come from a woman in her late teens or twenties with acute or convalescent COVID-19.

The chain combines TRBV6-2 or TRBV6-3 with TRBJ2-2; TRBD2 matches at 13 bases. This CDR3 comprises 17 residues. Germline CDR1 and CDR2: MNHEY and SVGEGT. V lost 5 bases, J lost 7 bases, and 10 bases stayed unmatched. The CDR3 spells CASSHLGLAGVIGELFF. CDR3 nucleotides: TGTGCCAGCAGTCACCTTGGACTAGCGGGAGTAATCGGGGAGCTGTTTTTT.

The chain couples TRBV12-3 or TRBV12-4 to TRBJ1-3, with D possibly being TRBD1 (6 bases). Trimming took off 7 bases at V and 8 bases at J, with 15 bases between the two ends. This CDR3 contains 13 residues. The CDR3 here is CASTSGHMDTIYF. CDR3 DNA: TGTGCCAGCACCTCGGGACACATGGACACCATATATTTT.

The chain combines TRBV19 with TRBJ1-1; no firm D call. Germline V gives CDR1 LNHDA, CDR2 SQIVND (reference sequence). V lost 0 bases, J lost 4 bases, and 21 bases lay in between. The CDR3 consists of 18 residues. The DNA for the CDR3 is TGTGCCAGTAGTATAGAACGGAGGGTGTTAAATCGGAGCACTGAAGCTTTCTTT. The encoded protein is CASSIERRVLNRSTEAFF.

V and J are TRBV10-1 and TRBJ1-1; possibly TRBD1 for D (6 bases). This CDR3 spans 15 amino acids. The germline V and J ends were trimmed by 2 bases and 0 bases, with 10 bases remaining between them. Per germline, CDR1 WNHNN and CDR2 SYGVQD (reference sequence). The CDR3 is CASSEARGLNTEAFF. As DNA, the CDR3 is TGCGCCAGCAGTGAGGCCAGGGGACTGAACACTGAAGCTTTCTTT.

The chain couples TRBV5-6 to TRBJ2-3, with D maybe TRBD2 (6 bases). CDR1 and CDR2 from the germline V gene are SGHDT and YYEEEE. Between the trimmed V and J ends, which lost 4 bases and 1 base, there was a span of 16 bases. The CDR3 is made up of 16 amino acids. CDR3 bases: TGTGCCAGCAGCCCGGCGTACGGGAGAGGCACAGATACGCAGTATTTT. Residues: CASSPAYGRGTDTQYF.

This chain's CDR3 is CASSLAAGAFYGYTF. The CDR3 bases are TGCGCCAGCAGCTTGGCCGCGGGGGCTTTCTATGGCTACACCTTC. The V gene is TRBV5-1, the J gene TRBJ1-2; TRBD1 is a possible D gene (6 bases). Germline values: CDR1 SGHRS, CDR2 YFSETQ. The CDR3 spans 15 residues. The V gene lost 0 bases and the J gene lost 4 bases, with 13 bases spanning the gap.

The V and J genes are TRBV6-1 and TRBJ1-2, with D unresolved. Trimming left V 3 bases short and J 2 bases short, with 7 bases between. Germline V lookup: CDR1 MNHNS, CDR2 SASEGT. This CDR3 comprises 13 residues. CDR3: CASSDRENYGYTF. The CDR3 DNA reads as TGTGCCAGCAGTGATCGGGAGAACTATGGCTACACCTTC.

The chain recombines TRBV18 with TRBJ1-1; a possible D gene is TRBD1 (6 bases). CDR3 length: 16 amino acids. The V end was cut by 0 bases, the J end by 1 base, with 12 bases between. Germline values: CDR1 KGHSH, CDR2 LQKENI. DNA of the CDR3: TGTGCCAGCTCACCACCCGGCAAGGGACAGAACACTGAAGCTTTCTTT. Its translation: CASSPPGKGQNTEAFF.

This CDR3 reads CASSVSAGLAGGETQYF. CDR3 nucleotide sequence: TGCGCCAGCAGCGTTTCCGCCGGACTAGCGGGAGGAGAGACCCAGTACTTC. This chain joins TRBV5-1 and TRBJ2-5, with 14 bases identical to TRBD2. CDR3 size: 17 residues. Germline CDR1 is SGHRS and CDR2 is YFSETQ. Trimming took 4 bases from V and 4 from J; bases not matched to a gene: 9.

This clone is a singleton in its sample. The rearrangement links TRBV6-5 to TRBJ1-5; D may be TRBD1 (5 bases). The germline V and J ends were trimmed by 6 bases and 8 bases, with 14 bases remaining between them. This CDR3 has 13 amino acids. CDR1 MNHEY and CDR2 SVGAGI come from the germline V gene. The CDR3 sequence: CASSKREGEPQHF. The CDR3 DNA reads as TGTGCCAGCAGCAAAAGGGAAGGGGAGCCCCAGCATTTT.

CDR3 sequence: CASKRDYGYTF. The CDR3 nucleotides are TGTGCCAGCAAGAGGGACTATGGCTACACCTTC. The chain joins TRBV6-5 to TRBJ1-2; D gene unclear. The CDR3 sequence is 11 residues long. V dropped 7 bases and J dropped 3 bases, with 6 bases sitting between them. Germline values: CDR1 MNHEY, CDR2 SVGAGI.

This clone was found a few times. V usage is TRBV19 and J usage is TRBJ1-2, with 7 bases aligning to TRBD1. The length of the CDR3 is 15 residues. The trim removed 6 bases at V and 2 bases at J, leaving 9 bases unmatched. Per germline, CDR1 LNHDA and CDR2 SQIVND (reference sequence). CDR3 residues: CASSREPGQNYGYTF. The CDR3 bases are TGTGCCAGTAGCCGCGAACCGGGACAGAACTATGGCTACACCTTC.

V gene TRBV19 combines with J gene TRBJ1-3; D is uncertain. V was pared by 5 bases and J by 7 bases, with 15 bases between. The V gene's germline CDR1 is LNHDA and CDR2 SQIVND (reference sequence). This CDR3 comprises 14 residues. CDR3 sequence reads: CASSPGNSGNTIYF. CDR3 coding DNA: TGTGCCAGTAGTCCAGGAAATAGCGGGAACACCATATATTTT. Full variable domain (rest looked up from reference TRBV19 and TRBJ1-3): DGGITQSPKYLFRKEGQNVTLSCEQNLNHDAMYWYRQDPGQGLRLIYYSQIVNDFQKGDIAEGYSVSREKKESFPLTVTSAQKNPTAFYLCASSPGNSGNTIYFGEGSWLTVV.

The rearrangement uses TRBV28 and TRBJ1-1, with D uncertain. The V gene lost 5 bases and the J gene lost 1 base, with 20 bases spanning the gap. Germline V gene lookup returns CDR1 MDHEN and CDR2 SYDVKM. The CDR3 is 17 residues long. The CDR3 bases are TGTGCCAGCAGTCCGGCTGAAATGGGAGGGTGGAACACTGAAGCTTTCTTT. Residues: CASSPAEMGGWNTEAFF.

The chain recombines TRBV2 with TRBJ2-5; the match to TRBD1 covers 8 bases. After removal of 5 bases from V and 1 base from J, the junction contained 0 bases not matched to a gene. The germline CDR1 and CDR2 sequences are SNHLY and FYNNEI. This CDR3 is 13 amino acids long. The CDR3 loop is CASSTGGQETQYF. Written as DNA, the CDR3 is TGTGCCAGCAGTACAGGGGGCCAAGAGACCCAGTACTTC.

The CDR3 reads CASSQLTGNTGELFF. For the CDR3, the DNA is TGTGCCAGCAGCCAACTGACAGGGAACACCGGGGAGCTGTTTTTT. V gene TRBV11-2 combines with J gene TRBJ2-2, with D possibly being TRBD1 (6 bases). The V end was cut by 5 bases, the J end by 1 base, with 11 bases between. This CDR3 has 15 residues. Per germline, CDR1 SGHAT and CDR2 FQNNGV.

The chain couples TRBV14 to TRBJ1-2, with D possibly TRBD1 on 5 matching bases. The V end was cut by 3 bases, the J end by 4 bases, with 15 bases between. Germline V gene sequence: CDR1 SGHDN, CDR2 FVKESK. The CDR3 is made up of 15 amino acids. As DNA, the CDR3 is TGTGCCAGCAGCCAGGGACTCCCCACCCTCTATGGCTACACCTTC. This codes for CASSQGLPTLYGYTF.

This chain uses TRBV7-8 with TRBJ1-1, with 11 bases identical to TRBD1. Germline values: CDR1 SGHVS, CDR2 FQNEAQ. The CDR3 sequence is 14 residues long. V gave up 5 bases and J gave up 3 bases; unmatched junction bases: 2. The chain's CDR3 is CASSPGQGDTEAFF. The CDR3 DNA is TGTGCCAGCAGCCCGGGACAGGGGGACACTGAAGCTTTCTTT.

The CDR3 DNA is TGCGCCAGCAGCGACGGATCTACTAGCGGGAGGGCCTACGAGCAGTACTTC. Its translation: CASSDGSTSGRAYEQYF. The chain couples TRBV5-1 to TRBJ2-7, with 13 nucleotides matching TRBD2. The CDR3 sequence is 17 residues long. Germline CDR1 and CDR2: SGHRS and YFSETQ. V was clipped by 4 bases and J by 2 bases; unmatched bases: 9.

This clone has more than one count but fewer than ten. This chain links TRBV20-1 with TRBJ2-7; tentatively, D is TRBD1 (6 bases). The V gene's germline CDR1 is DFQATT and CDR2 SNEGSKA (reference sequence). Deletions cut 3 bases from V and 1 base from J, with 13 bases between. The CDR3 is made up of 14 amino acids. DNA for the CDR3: TGCAGTGCTAGTTTGCCAGGGGAATCCTACGAGCAGTACTTC. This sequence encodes CSASLPGESYEQYF.

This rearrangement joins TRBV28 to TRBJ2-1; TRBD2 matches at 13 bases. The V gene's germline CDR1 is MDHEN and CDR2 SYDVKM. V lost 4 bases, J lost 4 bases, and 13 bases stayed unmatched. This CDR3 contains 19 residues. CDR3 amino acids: CASSSSPGTSGDRYNEQFF. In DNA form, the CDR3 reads TGTGCCAGCAGTTCCTCCCCCGGGACTAGCGGGGATCGTTACAATGAGCAGTTCTTC.

Here the CDR3 DNA reads TGTGCCAGCAGCCTATCACGGGTCCCCTGGGCAGATACGCAGTATTTT. Translating it yields CASSLSRVPWADTQYF. The chain combines TRBV28 with TRBJ2-3; no firm D call. V was trimmed by 6 bases and J by 4 bases, leaving 20 bases between them. This CDR3 spans 16 amino acids. Looked up from germline, CDR1 is MDHEN and CDR2 is SYDVKM.

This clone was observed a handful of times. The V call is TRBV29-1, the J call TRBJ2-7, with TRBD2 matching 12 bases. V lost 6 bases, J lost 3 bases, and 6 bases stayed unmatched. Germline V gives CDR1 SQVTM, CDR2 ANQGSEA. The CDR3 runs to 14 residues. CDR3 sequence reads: CSVRGLAGLYEQYF. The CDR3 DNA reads TGCAGCGTAAGGGGACTAGCGGGCCTCTACGAGCAGTACTTC.

CDR3 sequence reads: CASSLGIIGELFF. The CDR3 DNA follows: TGTGCCAGCAGCTTGGGTATTATCGGGGAGCTGTTTTTT. The chain joins TRBV5-4 to TRBJ2-2; D uncertain. The germline V gene has CDR1 SGHNT and CDR2 YYREEE (reference sequence). V was clipped by 0 bases and J by 7 bases, with 7 bases between them. The CDR3 has 13 amino acids.

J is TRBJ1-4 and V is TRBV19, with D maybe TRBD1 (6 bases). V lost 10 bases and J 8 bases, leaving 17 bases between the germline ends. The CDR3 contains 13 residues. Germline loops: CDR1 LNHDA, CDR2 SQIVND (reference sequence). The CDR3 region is CATGGAGDEKLFF. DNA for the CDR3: TGTGCCACCGGGGGGGCCGGAGACGAAAAACTGTTTTTT.